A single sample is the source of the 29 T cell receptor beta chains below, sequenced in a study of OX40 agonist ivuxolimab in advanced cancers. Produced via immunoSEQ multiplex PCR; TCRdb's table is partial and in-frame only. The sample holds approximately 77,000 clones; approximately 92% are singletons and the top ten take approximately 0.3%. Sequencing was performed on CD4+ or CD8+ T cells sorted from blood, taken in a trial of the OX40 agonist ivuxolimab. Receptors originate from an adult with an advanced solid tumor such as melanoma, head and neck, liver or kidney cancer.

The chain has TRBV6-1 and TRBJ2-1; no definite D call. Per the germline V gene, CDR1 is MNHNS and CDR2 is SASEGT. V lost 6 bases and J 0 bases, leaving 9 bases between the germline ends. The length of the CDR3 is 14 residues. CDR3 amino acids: CASRLQDSYNEQFF. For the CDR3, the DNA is TGTGCCAGCAGGCTTCAAGACTCCTACAATGAGCAGTTCTTC.

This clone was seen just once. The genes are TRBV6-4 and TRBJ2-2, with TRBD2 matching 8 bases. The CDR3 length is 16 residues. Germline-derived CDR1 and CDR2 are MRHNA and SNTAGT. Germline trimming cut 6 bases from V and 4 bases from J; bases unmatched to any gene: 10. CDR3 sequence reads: CASSPTWREATGELFF. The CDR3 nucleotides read TGTGCCAGCAGCCCAACATGGCGGGAGGCCACCGGGGAGCTGTTTTTT.

CDR3: CASSLMGEQETQYF. CDR3 sequence (DNA): TGTGCCAGCAGCTTAATGGGAGAACAAGAGACCCAGTACTTC. The chain links TRBV7-2 to TRBJ2-5; TRBD2 might be the D (5 bases). The CDR3 is 14 amino acids. Trimming shortened V by 2 bases and J by 2 bases, and 9 bases separated the two germline ends. The germline gives CDR1 SGHTA, CDR2 FQGNSA.

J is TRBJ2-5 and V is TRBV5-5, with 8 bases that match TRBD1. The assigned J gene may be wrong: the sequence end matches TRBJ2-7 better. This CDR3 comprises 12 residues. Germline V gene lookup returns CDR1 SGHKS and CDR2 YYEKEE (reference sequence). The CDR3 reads CASYRGVYEQYF. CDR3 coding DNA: TGTGCCAGCTACAGGGGGGTCTACGAGCAGTACTTC.

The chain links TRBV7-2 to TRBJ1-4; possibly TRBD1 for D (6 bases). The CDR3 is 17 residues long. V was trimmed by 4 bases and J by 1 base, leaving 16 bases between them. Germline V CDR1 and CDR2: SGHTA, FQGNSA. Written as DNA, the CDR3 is TGTGCCAGCAGCTCAACAGGGTTGGGGATAACTAATGAAAAACTGTTTTTT. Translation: CASSSTGLGITNEKLFF.

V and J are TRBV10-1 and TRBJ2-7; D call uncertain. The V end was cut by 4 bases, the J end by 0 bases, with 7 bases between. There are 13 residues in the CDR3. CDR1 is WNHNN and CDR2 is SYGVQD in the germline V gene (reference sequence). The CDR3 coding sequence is TGCGCCAGCAGTGGGCACATCTCCTACGAGCAGTACTTC. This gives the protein CASSGHISYEQYF.

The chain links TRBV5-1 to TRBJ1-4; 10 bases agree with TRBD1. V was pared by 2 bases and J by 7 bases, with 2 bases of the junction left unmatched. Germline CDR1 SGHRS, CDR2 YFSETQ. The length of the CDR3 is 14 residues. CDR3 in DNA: TGCGCCAGCAGCTTAGACAGGGGGCGTGAAAAACTGTTTTTT. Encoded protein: CASSLDRGREKLFF.

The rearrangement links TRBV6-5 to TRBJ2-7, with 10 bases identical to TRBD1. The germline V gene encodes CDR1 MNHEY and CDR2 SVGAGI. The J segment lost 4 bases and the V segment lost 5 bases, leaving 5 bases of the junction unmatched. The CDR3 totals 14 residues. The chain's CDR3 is CASSARDRGYEQYF. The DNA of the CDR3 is TGTGCCAGCAGTGCCCGGGACAGGGGTTACGAGCAGTACTTC.

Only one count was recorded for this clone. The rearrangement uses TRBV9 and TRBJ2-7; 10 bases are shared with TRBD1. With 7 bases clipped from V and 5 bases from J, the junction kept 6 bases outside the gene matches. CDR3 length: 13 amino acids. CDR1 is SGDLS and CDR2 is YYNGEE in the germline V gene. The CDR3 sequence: CASSPGQGNEQYF. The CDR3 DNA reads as TGTGCCAGCTCACCGGGACAGGGGAACGAGCAGTACTTC. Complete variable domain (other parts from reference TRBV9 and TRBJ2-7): DSGVTQTPKHLITATGQRVTLRCSPRSGDLSVYWYQQSLDQGLQFLIQYYNGEERAKGNILERFSAQQFPDLHSELNLSSLELGDSALYFCASSPGQGNEQYFGPGTRLTVT.

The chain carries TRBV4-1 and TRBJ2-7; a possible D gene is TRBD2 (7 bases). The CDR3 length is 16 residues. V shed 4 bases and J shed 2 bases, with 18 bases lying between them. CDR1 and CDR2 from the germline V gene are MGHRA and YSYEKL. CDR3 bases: TGCGCCAGCAGCCCTGAGGGGGTGGGAGGGCCCTACGAGCAGTACTTC. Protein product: CASSPEGVGGPYEQYF.

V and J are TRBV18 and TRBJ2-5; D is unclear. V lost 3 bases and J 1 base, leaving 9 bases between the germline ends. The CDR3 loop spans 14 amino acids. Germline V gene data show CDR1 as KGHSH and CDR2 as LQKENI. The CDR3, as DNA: TGTGCCAGCTCACCTGGCTCACGCCAAGAGACCCAGTACTTC. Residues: CASSPGSRQETQYF.

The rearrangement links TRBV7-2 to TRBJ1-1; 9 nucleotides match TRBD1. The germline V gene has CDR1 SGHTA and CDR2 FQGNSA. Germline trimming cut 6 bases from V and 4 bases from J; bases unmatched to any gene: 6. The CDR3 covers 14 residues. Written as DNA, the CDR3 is TGTGCCAGCAGTTTCCGGGACAGGGCCACTGAAGCTTTCTTT. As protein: CASSFRDRATEAFF.

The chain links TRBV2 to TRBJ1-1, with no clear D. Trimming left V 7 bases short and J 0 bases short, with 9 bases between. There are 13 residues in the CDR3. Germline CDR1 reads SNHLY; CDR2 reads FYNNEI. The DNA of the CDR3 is TGTGCCAGCAAGGTGCTCTTGAACACTGAAGCTTTCTTT. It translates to CASKVLLNTEAFF.

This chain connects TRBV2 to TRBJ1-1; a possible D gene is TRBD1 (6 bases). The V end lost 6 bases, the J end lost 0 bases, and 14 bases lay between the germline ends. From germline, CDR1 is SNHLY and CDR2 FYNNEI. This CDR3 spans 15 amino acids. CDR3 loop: CASRDTGTLNTEAFF. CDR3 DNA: TGTGCCAGCAGAGATACCGGGACACTGAACACTGAAGCTTTCTTT.

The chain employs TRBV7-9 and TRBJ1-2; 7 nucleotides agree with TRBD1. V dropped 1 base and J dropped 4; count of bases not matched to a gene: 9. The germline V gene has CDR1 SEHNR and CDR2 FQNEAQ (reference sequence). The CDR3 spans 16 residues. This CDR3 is CASSLESAGGTYGYTF. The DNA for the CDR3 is TGTGCCAGCAGCTTAGAATCCGCAGGGGGGACCTATGGCTACACCTTC.

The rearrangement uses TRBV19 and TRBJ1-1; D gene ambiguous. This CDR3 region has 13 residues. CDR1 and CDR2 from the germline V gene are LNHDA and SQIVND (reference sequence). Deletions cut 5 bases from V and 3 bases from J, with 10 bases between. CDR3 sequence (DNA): TGTGCCAGTAGTCCGTATTCGTACACTGAAGCTTTCTTT. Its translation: CASSPYSYTEAFF.

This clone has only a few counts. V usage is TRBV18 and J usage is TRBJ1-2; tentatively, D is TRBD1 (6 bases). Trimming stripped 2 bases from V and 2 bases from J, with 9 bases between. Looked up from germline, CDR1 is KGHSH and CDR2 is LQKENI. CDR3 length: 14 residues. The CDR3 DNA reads TGTGCCAGCTCACCAAGGGACAAGAACTATGGCTACACCTTC. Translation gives CASSPRDKNYGYTF.

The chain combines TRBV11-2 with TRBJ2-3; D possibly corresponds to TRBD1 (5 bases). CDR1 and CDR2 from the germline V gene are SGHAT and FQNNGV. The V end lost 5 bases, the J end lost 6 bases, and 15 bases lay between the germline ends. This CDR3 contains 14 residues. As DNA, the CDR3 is TGTGCCAGCAGCCTCACAGGACCTACGGATACGCAGTATTTT. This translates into CASSLTGPTDTQYF.

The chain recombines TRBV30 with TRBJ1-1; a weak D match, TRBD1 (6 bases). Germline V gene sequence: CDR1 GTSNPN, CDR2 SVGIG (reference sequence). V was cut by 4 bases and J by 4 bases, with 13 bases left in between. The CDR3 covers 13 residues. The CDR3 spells CAWTGQVGTEAFF. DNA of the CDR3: TGTGCCTGGACGGGACAAGTAGGCACTGAAGCTTTCTTT. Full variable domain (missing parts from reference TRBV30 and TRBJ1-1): SQTIHQWPATLVQPVGSPLSLECTVEGTSNPNLYWYRQAAGRGLQLLFYSVGIGQISSEVPQNLSASRPQDRQFILSSKKLLLSDSGFYLCAWTGQVGTEAFFGQGTRLTVV.

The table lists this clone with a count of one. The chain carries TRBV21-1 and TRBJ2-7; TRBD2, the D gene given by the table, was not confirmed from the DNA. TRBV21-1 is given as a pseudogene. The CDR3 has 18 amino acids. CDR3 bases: TGTGCCAGCAGCAGGAGGGATTACGTCCGGCAGGAGGTCTACGAGCAGTACTTC. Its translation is CASSRRDYVRQEVYEQYF.

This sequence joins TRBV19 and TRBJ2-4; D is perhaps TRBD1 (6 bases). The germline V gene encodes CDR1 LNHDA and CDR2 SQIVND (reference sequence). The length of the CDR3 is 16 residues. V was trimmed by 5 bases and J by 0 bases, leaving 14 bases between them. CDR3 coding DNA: TGTGCCAGTAGTGTCCTTAAACAGGGAGCCAAAAACATTCAGTACTTC. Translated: CASSVLKQGAKNIQYF.

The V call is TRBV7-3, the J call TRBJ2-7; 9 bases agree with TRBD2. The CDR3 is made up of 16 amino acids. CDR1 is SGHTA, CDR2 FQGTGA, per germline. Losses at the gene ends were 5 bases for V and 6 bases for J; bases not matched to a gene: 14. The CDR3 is CASSPQGGGGASEQYF. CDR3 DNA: TGTGCCAGCAGCCCTCAAGGTGGCGGGGGGGCGTCCGAGCAGTACTTC. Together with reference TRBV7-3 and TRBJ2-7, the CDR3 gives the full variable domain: GAGVSQTPSNKVTEKGKYVELRCDPISGHTALYWYRQSLGQGPEFLIYFQGTGAADDSGLPNDRFFAVRPEGSVSTLKIQRTERGDSAVYLCASSPQGGGGASEQYFGPGTRLTVT.

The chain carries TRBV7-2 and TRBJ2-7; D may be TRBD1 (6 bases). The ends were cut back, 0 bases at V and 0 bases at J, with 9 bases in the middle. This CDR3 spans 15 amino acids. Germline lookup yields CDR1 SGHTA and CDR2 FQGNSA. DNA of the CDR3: TGTGCCAGCAGCTTAGCCTGGACAGACTCCTACGAGCAGTACTTC. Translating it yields CASSLAWTDSYEQYF.

The CDR3 region has the DNA TGTGCCAGCTATGGACCGCCGGGACAGGGGGACGAGCAGTACTTC. Its protein is CASYGPPGQGDEQYF. J is TRBJ2-7 and V is TRBV28; 11 nucleotides match TRBD1. This CDR3 region has 15 residues. V gave up 8 bases and J gave up 5 bases; unmatched junction bases: 11. The germline V gene encodes CDR1 MDHEN and CDR2 SYDVKM.

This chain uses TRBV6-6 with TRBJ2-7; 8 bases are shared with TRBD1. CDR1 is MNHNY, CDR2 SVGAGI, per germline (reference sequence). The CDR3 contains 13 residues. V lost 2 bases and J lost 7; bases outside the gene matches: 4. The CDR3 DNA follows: TGTGCCAGCAGTTACCAGGGGGCGAAGGAGCAGTACTTC. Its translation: CASSYQGAKEQYF.

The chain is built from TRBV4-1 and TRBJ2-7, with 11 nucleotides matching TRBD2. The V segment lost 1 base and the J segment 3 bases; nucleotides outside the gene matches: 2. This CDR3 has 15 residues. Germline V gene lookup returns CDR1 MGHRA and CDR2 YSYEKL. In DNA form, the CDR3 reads TGCGCCAGCAGCCAAGGAGGGACTAGCGGCTACGAGCAGTACTTC. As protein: CASSQGGTSGYEQYF.

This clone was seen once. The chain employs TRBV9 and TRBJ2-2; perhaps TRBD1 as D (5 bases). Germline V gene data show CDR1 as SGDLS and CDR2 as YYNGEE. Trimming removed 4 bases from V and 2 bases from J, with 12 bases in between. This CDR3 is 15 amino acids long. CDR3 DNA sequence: TGTGCCAGCAGCACCAGGGTTTTCAACACCGGGGAGCTGTTTTTT. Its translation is CASSTRVFNTGELFF.

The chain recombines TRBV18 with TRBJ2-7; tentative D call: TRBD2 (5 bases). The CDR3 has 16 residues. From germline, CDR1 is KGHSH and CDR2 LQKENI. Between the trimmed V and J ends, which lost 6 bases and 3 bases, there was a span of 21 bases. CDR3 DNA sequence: TGTGCCAGCTCGCCCCCTGGCGGGCCCGGGGTCTACGAGCAGTACTTC. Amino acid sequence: CASSPPGGPGVYEQYF.

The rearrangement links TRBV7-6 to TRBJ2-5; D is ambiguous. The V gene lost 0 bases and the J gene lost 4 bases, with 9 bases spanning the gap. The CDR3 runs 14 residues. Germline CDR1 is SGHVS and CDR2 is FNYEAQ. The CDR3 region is CASSLALLAETQYF. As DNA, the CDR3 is TGTGCCAGCAGCTTAGCGCTTCTGGCAGAGACCCAGTACTTC.